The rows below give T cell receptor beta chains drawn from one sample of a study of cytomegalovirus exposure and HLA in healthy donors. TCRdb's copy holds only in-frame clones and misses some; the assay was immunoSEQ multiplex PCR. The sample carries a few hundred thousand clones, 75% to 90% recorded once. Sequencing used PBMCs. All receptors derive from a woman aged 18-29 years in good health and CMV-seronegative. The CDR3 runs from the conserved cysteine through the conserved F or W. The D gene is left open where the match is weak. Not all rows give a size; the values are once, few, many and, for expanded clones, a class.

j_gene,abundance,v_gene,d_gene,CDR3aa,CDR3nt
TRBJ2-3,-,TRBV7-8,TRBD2,CASSPRLAADTQYF,TGTGCCAGCAGCCCGAGACTAGCGGCAGATACGCAGTATTTT
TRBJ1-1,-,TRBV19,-,CASNLGVIGTEAFF,TGTGCCAGTAATCTCGGGGTAATCGGCACTGAAGCTTTCTTT
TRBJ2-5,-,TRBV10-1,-,CASSSGGQETQYF,TGCGCCAGCAGTTCGGGGGGCCAGGAGACCCAGTACTTC
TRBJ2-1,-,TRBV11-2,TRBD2,CASSLVPLTLTSGGYEQFF,TGTGCCAGCAGCTTAGTGCCCCTAACTCTGACTAGCGGGGGCTATGAGCAGTTCTTC
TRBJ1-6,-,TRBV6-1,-,CASSGGGDNSPLHF,TGTGCCAGCAGTGGAGGGGGTGATAATTCACCCCTCCACTTT
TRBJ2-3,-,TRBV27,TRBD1,CASSLSGQSTDTQYF,TGTGCCAGCAGTTTATCGGGACAGAGCACAGATACGCAGTATTTT
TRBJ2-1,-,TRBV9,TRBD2,CASSGLTSGRYNEQFF,TGTGCCAGCAGCGGACTCACTAGCGGCCGATACAATGAGCAGTTCTTC
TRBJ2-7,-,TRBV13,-,CASSLVGAEAGEQYF,TGTGCCAGCAGCTTAGTCGGAGCAGAGGCGGGCGAGCAGTACTTC
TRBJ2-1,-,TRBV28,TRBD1,CASTKPGTGLRDEQFF,TGTGCCAGCACCAAACCCGGGACAGGGCTACGGGATGAGCAGTTCTTC
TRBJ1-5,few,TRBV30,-,CAWRSVNSNQPQHF,TGTGCCTGGAGAAGCGTTAACAGCAATCAGCCCCAGCATTTT
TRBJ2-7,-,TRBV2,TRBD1,CASSVIRQGTYEQYF,TGTGCCAGCAGCGTAATTCGACAGGGGACTTACGAGCAGTACTTC
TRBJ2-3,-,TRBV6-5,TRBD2,CASSFASGRVDTQYF,TGTGCCAGCAGTTTTGCTAGCGGGAGGGTAGATACGCAGTATTTT
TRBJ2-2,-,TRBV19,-,CASTLSLTGELFF,TGTGCCAGTACCCTCTCCCTCACCGGGGAGCTGTTTTTT
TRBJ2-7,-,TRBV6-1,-,CASSGRTSYEQYF,TGTGCCAGCAGTGGTAGAACCTCCTACGAGCAGTACTTC
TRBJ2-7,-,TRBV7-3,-,CASSWTGGTPYEQYF,TGTGCCAGCAGCTGGACGGGGGGCACCCCCTACGAGCAGTACTTC
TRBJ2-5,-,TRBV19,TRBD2,CASSPSTSGMGFRETQYF,TGTGCCAGTAGTCCCTCGACTAGCGGGATGGGGTTCCGAGAGACCCAGTACTTC
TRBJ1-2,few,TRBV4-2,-,CASSQDLGREGYTF,TGTGCCAGCAGCCAAGATCTTGGGAGGGAGGGCTACACCTTC
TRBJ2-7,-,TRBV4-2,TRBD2,CASSQSGGTPSYEQYF,TGTGCCAGCAGCCAATCGGGAGGGACCCCTTCCTACGAGCAGTACTTC
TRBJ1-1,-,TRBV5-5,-,CASSLAGPNTEAFF,TGTGCCAGCAGCTTGGCAGGGCCAAACACTGAAGCTTTCTTT
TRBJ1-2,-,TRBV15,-,CATSRVGTGLYGYTF,TGTGCCACCAGCAGAGTGGGTACAGGGCTCTATGGCTACACCTTC
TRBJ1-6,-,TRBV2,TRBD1,CASSLDRGRGSYNSPLHF,TGTGCCAGCAGCCTTGACAGGGGACGGGGGTCCTATAATTCACCCCTCCACTTT
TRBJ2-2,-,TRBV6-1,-,CASRANGELFF,TGTGCCAGCAGAGCTAACGGGGAGCTGTTTTTT
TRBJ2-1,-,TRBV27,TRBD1,CASSPDRGTDNEQFF,TGTGCCAGCAGCCCGGACAGGGGGACAGACAATGAGCAGTTCTTC
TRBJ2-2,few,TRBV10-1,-,CASSENVAPGELFF,TGCGCCAGCAGTGAGAACGTGGCCCCCGGGGAGCTGTTTTTT
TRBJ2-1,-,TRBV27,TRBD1,CASSLSGGDEQFF,TGTGCCAGCAGTTTATCAGGGGGCGATGAGCAGTTCTTC
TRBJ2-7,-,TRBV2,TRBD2,CASEDPGLASSYEQYF,TGTGCCAGCGAGGACCCGGGACTAGCGAGTTCCTACGAGCAGTACTTC
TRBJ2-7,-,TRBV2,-,CASTPPGSVYEQYF,TGTGCCAGCACCCCTCCTGGCAGCGTCTACGAGCAGTACTTC
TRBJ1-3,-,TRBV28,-,CASSPTGYGNTIYF,TGTGCCAGCAGCCCTACAGGGTACGGAAACACCATATATTTT
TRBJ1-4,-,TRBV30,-,CAWSPGRLGEKLFF,TGTGCCTGGAGCCCAGGGAGGTTGGGTGAAAAACTGTTTTTT
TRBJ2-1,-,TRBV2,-,CASSPPGWNEQFF,TGTGCCAGCAGCCCGCCGGGGTGGAATGAGCAGTTCTTC
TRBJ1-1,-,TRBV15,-,CATSPDLGAEAFF,TGTGCCACCAGCCCTGATTTGGGCGCTGAAGCTTTCTTT
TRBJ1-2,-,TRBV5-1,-,CASSSYRGGDGYTF,TGCGCCAGCAGCTCCTATAGGGGGGGAGATGGCTACACCTTC
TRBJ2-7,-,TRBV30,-,CAWSVPYEQYF,TGTGCCTGGAGCGTCCCCTACGAGCAGTACTTC
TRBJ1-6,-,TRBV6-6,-,CASRQATSYSPLHF,TGTGCCAGCAGACAAGCGACTAGTTATTCACCCCTCCACTTT
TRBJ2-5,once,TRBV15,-,CATTPPGRETQYF,TGTGCCACCACCCCCCCAGGGCGGGAGACCCAGTACTTC
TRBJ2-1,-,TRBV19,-,CASGGTGSLDNEQFF,TGTGCCAGTGGGGGGACCGGGAGTCTTGACAATGAGCAGTTCTTC
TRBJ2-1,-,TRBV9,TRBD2,CASSVVGLADYNEQFF,TGTGCCAGCAGCGTAGTGGGACTAGCGGATTACAATGAGCAGTTCTTC
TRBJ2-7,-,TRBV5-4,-,CASSLVSGTREQYF,TGTGCCAGCAGCTTGGTCTCAGGGACACGTGAGCAGTACTTC
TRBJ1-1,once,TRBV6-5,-,CASSYSRVNTEAFF,TGTGCCAGCAGTTACTCCCGTGTGAACACTGAAGCTTTCTTT
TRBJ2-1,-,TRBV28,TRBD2,CALGASGIPHEQFF,TGTGCCTTAGGGGCTAGCGGGATTCCACATGAGCAGTTCTTC
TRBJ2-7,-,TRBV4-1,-,CASSAQEGYEQYF,TGCGCCAGCAGCGCCCAGGAGGGGTACGAGCAGTACTTC